This T cell receptor (beta chain) came from a study of T cell changes during pregnancy in multiple sclerosis. CDR3 length: 13 residues. Germline CDR1 and CDR2: ENHRY and SYGVKD. With 10 bases clipped from V and 6 bases from J, the junction kept 9 bases outside the gene matches. Method: immunoSEQ multiplex PCR; TCRdb's copy keeps in-frame clones and lacks some. The data show tens of thousands of clones, 70% to 90% seen once. The TCR comes from a female donor with multiple sclerosis, enrolled in a pregnancy study. The source material was CD4+ T cells from peripheral blood mononuclear cells, sampled in the first trimester of pregnancy. V usage is TRBV10-3 and J usage is TRBJ1-1; 9 bases are a match to TRBD1. CDR3 sequence (DNA): TGTGCCACCTCCCGGGACAGGGAATCTGAAGCTTTCTTT. Amino acid sequence: CATSRDRESEAFF.